This entry features one TCR beta chain sequence. Its antigen is undetermined. The germline gives CDR1 SQVTM, CDR2 ANQGSEA. Trimming removed 6 bases at V and 4 bases at J, with 10 bases between. The CDR3 loop spans 12 amino acids. This sample was taken from a study of beta chain features in type 1 diabetes. The sequenced template was cDNA made from the entire isolated RNA. TCRdb's table, derived via immunoSEQ multiplex PCR, lists solely in-frame clones and lacks some. The data hold about 660,000 clones, with over 13% observed a single time. General observations from the study: VDJ junctions sequenced from type 1 diabetes patients showed fewer insertions and more deletions. Possible PCR preference for shorter templates applied equally to patients and controls. Type 1 diabetes patients showed a moderate but significant shortening of TCRB CDR3s in all four CD4+ subsets.

This clonotype originated in a young man with type 1 diabetes. This chain links TRBV29-1 with TRBJ2-1, with a tentative D call TRBD2 (6 bases). Sequencing was carried out using naive CD4+ T cells from blood. The CDR3: CSVAGPYNEQFF. The CDR3 nucleotides are TGCAGCGTAGCGGGTCCTTACAATGAGCAGTTCTTC.